The 9 T cell receptor beta chains listed next were all sequenced from one sample in a study of blood T cells in healthy people across ages. Combining a sample-barcoded 5' primer with a J-beta primer mix, a second PCR ran for about 6 to 11 cycles. One entry per CDR3 protein results from TCRdb running MiXCR on the 5' RACE reads. The repertoire consists of 1,300,000 or so distinct CDR3 sequences, with around 55% occurring once and the leading ten covering 6.5% to 8.5%. Material for sequencing was blood. The receptors were sampled from a man aged 18-30 years in good health.

The chain employs TRBV7-6 and TRBJ2-1, with a possible D match to TRBD2 (5 bases). The germline V gene encodes CDR1 SGHVS and CDR2 FNYEAQ. V was pared by 5 bases and J by 5 bases, with 10 bases between. The CDR3 totals 13 residues. The CDR3 DNA reads TGTGCCAGCAGCGCCGGGGTCCACAATGAGCAGTTCTTC. Translation gives CASSAGVHNEQFF.

CDR3 region: CSARDGQGRYEQYF. The CDR3 coding sequence is TGCAGTGCTAGAGACGGACAGGGGCGCTACGAGCAGTACTTC. The chain joins TRBV20-1 to TRBJ2-7; 9 nucleotides line up with TRBD1. The CDR3 spans 14 residues. V lost 0 bases and J lost 3; bases outside the gene matches: 3. Germline V gives CDR1 DFQATT, CDR2 SNEGSKA (reference sequence).

This clonotype showed up just a few times. The chain recombines TRBV5-1 with TRBJ1-6; the D is unclear. Trimming stripped 5 bases from V and 7 bases from J, with 13 bases between. This CDR3 spans 14 amino acids. CDR1 and CDR2 from the germline V gene are SGHRS and YFSETQ. The CDR3 nucleotides read TGCGCCAGCAGTACCCGACTGGAAAATTCACCCCTCCACTTT. This encodes CASSTRLENSPLHF.

Concerning this clonotype: A much larger clone is a single base away; this may be a read error. This sequence joins TRBV11-2 and TRBJ2-7; D is unresolved. V dropped 8 bases and J dropped 6 bases, with 17 bases sitting between them. Per germline, CDR1 SGHAT and CDR2 FQNNGV. CDR3 length: 13 amino acids. The CDR3 spells CASGSRSGGEQYF. The CDR3 DNA reads as TGTGCCAGCGGCTCCCGCTCGGGCGGCGAGCAGTACTTC.

This chain links TRBV4-3 with TRBJ1-4, with 9 bases identical to TRBD1. The CDR3 has 17 amino acids. With V trimmed by 1 base and J by 8 bases, 11 bases remained unmatched. Germline V gene sequence: CDR1 LGHNA, CDR2 YSLEER. CDR3 DNA: TGCGCCAGCAGCCAAGTTCCCTTACAGGGGGCTGGAGAAAAACTGTTTTTT. Its protein is CASSQVPLQGAGEKLFF.

A few counts support this clonotype. V usage is TRBV29-1 and J usage is TRBJ2-5; D remains unclear. V lost 3 bases, J lost 5 bases, and 10 bases lay in between. There are 12 residues in the CDR3. Germline CDR1 reads SQVTM; CDR2 reads ANQGSEA. As DNA, the CDR3 is TGCAGCGTTGAGCCTCTTGAGGAGACCCAGTACTTC. It is translated as CSVEPLEETQYF.

The V call is TRBV12-3 or TRBV12-4, the J call TRBJ1-1; D may be TRBD1 (5 bases). V lost 3 bases, J lost 4 bases, and 12 bases lay in between. The CDR3 extends over 14 amino acids. CDR3 loop: CASSFHGRGTEAFF. CDR3 coding DNA: TGTGCCAGCAGTTTTCATGGTAGGGGCACTGAAGCTTTCTTT.

The J gene is TRBJ1-1, the V gene TRBV4-2; D is perhaps TRBD1 (6 bases). This CDR3 has 16 amino acids. V was clipped by 1 base and J by 0 bases, with 12 bases between them. Looked up from germline, CDR1 is LGHNA and CDR2 is YNFKEQ. This CDR3 is CASSQVGGPLNTEAFF. The CDR3, as DNA: TGTGCCAGCAGCCAAGTGGGGGGCCCCCTGAACACTGAAGCTTTCTTT.

There are a few counts of this clonotype. This chain links TRBV29-1 with TRBJ2-1; D gene ambiguous. Germline values: CDR1 SQVTM, CDR2 ANQGSEA. The CDR3 contains 13 residues. Trimming took 4 bases from V and 1 from J, leaving 8 bases between them. This CDR3 reads CSVAAGSYNEQFF. Here the CDR3 DNA reads TGCAGCGTTGCGGCAGGATCCTACAATGAGCAGTTCTTC.